These 28 T cell receptor beta chains were all obtained from the same sample, sequenced in a study of CD8 T cells in ankylosing spondylitis. TCRdb fed the 5' RACE reads into MiXCR, producing one record per CDR3 protein. Seen here are some 140,000 distinct CDR3 sequences, 7% to 10% observed once, and the top ten hold roughly 8%. The specimen was synovial fluid, either unsorted or a sorted T cell fraction (not recorded which). These receptors came from a male donor with ankylosing spondylitis.

This clonotype has at least ten counts. V usage is TRBV20-1 and J usage is TRBJ2-5; the D is unclear. Per the germline V gene, CDR1 is DFQATT and CDR2 is SNEGSKA (reference sequence). V lost 0 bases to trimming and J lost 2 bases, with 10 bases between them. The CDR3 loop spans 14 amino acids. The CDR3 loop is CSARDLALQETQYF. CDR3 nucleotide sequence: TGCAGTGCTAGAGATTTGGCACTTCAAGAGACCCAGTACTTC.

J is TRBJ1-1 and V is TRBV29-1; TRBD1 matches at 7 bases. Germline V lookup: CDR1 SQVTM, CDR2 ANQGSEA. This CDR3 contains 12 residues. V lost 5 bases to trimming and J lost 7 bases; unmatched junction nucleotides: 7. The CDR3 sequence is CSVPNRGGEAFF. The CDR3 DNA reads as TGCAGCGTTCCCAACAGGGGAGGTGAAGCTTTCTTT.

This clonotype was recorded a few times. The chain links TRBV28 to TRBJ1-1; TRBD1 aligns across 7 bases. The CDR3 totals 16 residues. The V segment lost 2 bases and the J segment 1 base; nucleotides outside the gene matches: 7. In germline, CDR1 is MDHEN, CDR2 SYDVKM. The CDR3, as DNA: TGTGCCAGCAGTTTACCGGGACAGACTAGGAACACTGAAGCTTTCTTT. As protein: CASSLPGQTRNTEAFF.

A few counts support this clonotype. V gene TRBV12-5 combines with J gene TRBJ2-1; possible D gene TRBD2, 6 bases. The CDR3 runs 18 residues. In germline, CDR1 is LGHNT, CDR2 FRNRAP. V dropped 0 bases and J dropped 7 bases, with 22 bases sitting between them. CDR3 amino acids: CASGLVLDGRTSSNEQFF. CDR3 DNA sequence: TGTGCTAGTGGTTTGGTATTAGATGGGAGGACCTCTTCTAATGAGCAGTTCTTC.

This clonotype was seen at least ten times. J is TRBJ1-5 and V is TRBV2, with D tentatively TRBD1 (5 bases). The germline gives CDR1 SNHLY, CDR2 FYNNEI. Deletions cut 7 bases from V and 3 bases from J, with 7 bases between. This CDR3 is built from 12 residues. CDR3 in DNA: TGTGCCAGCAAAGGGGCCAATCAGCCCCAGCATTTT. This encodes CASKGANQPQHF.

This clonotype was observed at least ten times. The V and J genes are TRBV5-1 and TRBJ2-1, with no clear D. Germline CDR1 and CDR2: SGHRS and YFSETQ. The germline V and J ends were trimmed by 0 bases and 9 bases, with 16 bases remaining between them. The CDR3 loop spans 15 amino acids. This CDR3 reads CASSLVSGLHGEQFF. CDR3 DNA: TGCGCCAGCAGCTTGGTCTCAGGCCTCCATGGTGAGCAGTTCTTC.

Many counts were recorded for this clonotype. The CDR3 sequence: CASSQDIAGNSPLHF. In nucleotides, the CDR3 is TGTGCCAGCAGCCAAGATATAGCAGGAAATTCACCCCTCCACTTT. This chain links TRBV4-2 with TRBJ1-6; D is undetermined. Germline assignment: CDR1 LGHNA and CDR2 YNFKEQ. Deletions cut 0 bases from V and 7 bases from J, with 10 bases between. CDR3 length: 15 amino acids.

This clonotype was detected ten times or more. The chain is built from TRBV6-1 and TRBJ1-1, with D unclear. The CDR3 sequence is 14 residues long. Germline V gives CDR1 MNHNS, CDR2 SASEGT. Trimming left V 7 bases short and J 2 bases short, with 14 bases between. CDR3 in amino acids: CASKRGEANTEAFF. The CDR3 nucleotides are TGTGCCAGCAAGCGGGGTGAGGCAAACACTGAAGCTTTCTTT.

This clonotype was observed many times. This chain uses TRBV20-1 with TRBJ1-3; tentatively, D is TRBD1 (5 bases). The length of the CDR3 is 15 residues. Germline CDR1 DFQATT, CDR2 SNEGSKA (reference sequence). Deletions cut 5 bases from V and 4 bases from J, with 18 bases between. The CDR3 nucleotides read TGCAGTGCTCCCGGCGGGGCTTCCCGCGGAAACACCATATATTTT. Protein product: CSAPGGASRGNTIYF.

This clonotype was seen a few times. The chain recombines TRBV7-2 with TRBJ2-1, with D unclear. Germline-derived CDR1 and CDR2 are SGHTA and FQGNSA. V lost 1 base, J lost 2 bases, and 9 bases lay in between. This CDR3 region has 15 residues. The CDR3 DNA sequence: TGTGCCAGCAGCTTAGAAGTCGTCCCCTACAATGAGCAGTTCTTC. Protein sequence: CASSLEVVPYNEQFF.

This clonotype was recorded many times. The chain uses TRBV5-1 and TRBJ2-1; D is uncertain. Germline V gene lookup returns CDR1 SGHRS and CDR2 YFSETQ. V gave up 6 bases and J gave up 5 bases, with 12 bases separating them. CDR3 length: 13 residues. Here the CDR3 DNA reads TGCGCCAGCAAAAAAGCGTGGAACAATGAGCAGTTCTTC. Encoded protein: CASKKAWNNEQFF.

In this sample, this clonotype turned up many times. The rearrangement uses TRBV4-2 and TRBJ1-1; perhaps TRBD1 as D (6 bases). V was trimmed by 1 base and J by 3 bases, leaving 12 bases between them. The CDR3 consists of 15 residues. Looked up from germline, CDR1 is LGHNA and CDR2 is YNFKEQ. The CDR3 nucleotides read TGTGCCAGCAGCCAAGGCCGGGGGCGGGACACTGAAGCTTTCTTT. Amino acid sequence: CASSQGRGRDTEAFF.

This clonotype was seen ten or more times. J is TRBJ2-5 and V is TRBV28, with 7 positions matching TRBD2. CDR1 and CDR2 (germline): MDHEN, SYDVKM. The CDR3 contains 14 residues. Trimming cost V 6 bases and J 10 bases; bases outside gene matches: 14. CDR3 loop: CASSPTGSRGDQYF. The CDR3 DNA follows: TGTGCCAGCAGCCCGACGGGCAGCCGGGGGGACCAGTACTTC.

In its sample, this clonotype was seen a few times. The rearrangement joins TRBV20-1 to TRBJ1-1, with 10 bases that match TRBD1. The CDR3 extends over 17 amino acids. After removal of 3 bases from V and 0 bases from J, the junction contained 10 bases not matched to a gene. The germline gives CDR1 DFQATT, CDR2 SNEGSKA (reference sequence). Here the CDR3 reads CSARRRDRGPMNTEAFF. CDR3 DNA sequence: TGCAGTGCTAGGCGCCGGGACAGGGGACCCATGAACACTGAAGCTTTCTTT.

V is TRBV12-5 and J is TRBJ1-1; D gene uncertain. There are 12 residues in the CDR3. Trimming cost V 4 bases and J 5 bases, with 8 bases left between them. The germline V gene encodes CDR1 LGHNT and CDR2 FRNRAP. The CDR3 is CASGSRGTEAFF. The CDR3 coding sequence is TGTGCTAGTGGTTCCAGAGGGACTGAAGCTTTCTTT.

By sample fraction, this clonotype is medium-sized. The chain combines TRBV7-8 with TRBJ2-7; 7 nucleotides line up with TRBD2. Germline CDR1 reads SGHVS; CDR2 reads FQNEAQ. V trimming: 2 bases; J trimming: 2 bases; junction bases outside the gene matches: 3. CDR3 length equals 14 residues. CDR3 loop: CASSLRAGPYEQYF. In DNA form, the CDR3 reads TGTGCCAGCAGCTTAAGAGCGGGACCCTACGAGCAGTACTTC.

This clonotype was seen a handful of times. Germline is not matched at one junction end, which may reflect a read error. The chain is built from TRBV7-2 and TRBJ2-3; D might be TRBD2 (6 bases). Germline loops: CDR1 SGHTA, CDR2 FQGNSA. This CDR3 is 13 amino acids long. CDR3 sequence (DNA): TGTGCCAGCAGCGTAGCGGTCACAGATACGCAGTATTTT. It encodes CASSVAVTDTQYF. Using reference TRBV7-2 and TRBJ2-3 for the parts outside the CDR3, the full variable domain is GAGVSQSPSNKVTEKGKDVELRCDPISGHTALYWYRQSLGQGLEFLIYFQGNSAPDKSGLPSDRFSAERTGGSVSTLTIQRTQQEDSAVYLCASSVAVTDTQYFGPGTRLTVL.

The chain has TRBV6-5 and TRBJ1-4; 9 bases are a match to TRBD1. The germline CDR1 and CDR2 sequences are MNHEY and SVGAGI. V lost 2 bases to trimming and J lost 7 bases; unmatched junction nucleotides: 5. CDR3 length: 15 amino acids. CDR3 in amino acids: CASSYPGQGIEKLFF. The CDR3 DNA reads as TGTGCCAGCAGTTACCCCGGACAGGGGATTGAAAAACTGTTTTTT.

The table lists this clonotype with many counts. The chain's CDR3 is CASSFPAAGNEQYF. In nucleotides, the CDR3 is TGTGCCAGTAGTTTTCCAGCGGCGGGGAACGAGCAGTACTTC. J is TRBJ2-7 and V is TRBV19; possible D gene TRBD2, 6 bases. Germline CDR1 and CDR2: LNHDA and SQIVND (reference sequence). The CDR3 contains 14 residues. V was cut by 5 bases and J by 5 bases, with 16 bases left in between.

This clonotype was seen many times. This rearrangement joins TRBV20-1 to TRBJ2-7; TRBD2 might be the D (6 bases). The V gene's germline CDR1 is DFQATT and CDR2 SNEGSKA (reference sequence). This CDR3 comprises 12 residues. With 3 bases removed from V and 4 bases from J, the gap between germline ends came to 10 bases. In nucleotides, the CDR3 is TGCAGTGCTAGGAGACTAGGGTACGAGCAGTACTTC. It translates to CSARRLGYEQYF.

This clonotype was recorded many times. The genes are TRBV6-6 and TRBJ2-4; D ambiguous. V was clipped by 6 bases and J by 10 bases, with 7 bases between them. This CDR3 has 10 residues. Germline CDR1 reads MNHNY; CDR2 reads SVGAGI (reference sequence). CDR3 region: CASSDVIQYF. The CDR3 DNA reads TGTGCCAGCAGCGACGTGATTCAGTACTTC.

This clonotype was seen repeatedly, ten times or more. The V and J genes are TRBV18 and TRBJ2-7, with D perhaps TRBD1 (6 bases). Trimming cost V 3 bases and J 3 bases, with 6 bases left between them. CDR3 length: 12 amino acids. CDR1 KGHSH and CDR2 LQKENI come from the germline V gene. The DNA for the CDR3 is TGTGCCAGCTCACCGGACAGCTACGAGCAGTACTTC. Its translation: CASSPDSYEQYF. Full variable domain (rest looked up from reference TRBV18 and TRBJ2-7): NAGVMQNPRHLVRRRGQEARLRCSPMKGHSHVYWYRQLPEEGLKFMVYLQKENIIDESGMPKERFSAEFPKEGPSILRIQQVVRGDSAAYFCASSPDSYEQYFGPGTRLTVT.

This clonotype was seen at least ten times. This chain uses TRBV7-9 with TRBJ1-2, with TRBD1 matching over 10 bases. After removal of 4 bases from V and 6 bases from J, the junction contained 8 bases not matched to a gene. There are 15 residues in the CDR3. Germline V gene data show CDR1 as SEHNR and CDR2 as FQNEAQ (reference sequence). The DNA of the CDR3 is TGTGCCAGCAGCTACCCGGGACAGGGGTTCGATGGCTACACCTTC. It specifies CASSYPGQGFDGYTF.

This chain connects TRBV10-3 to TRBJ2-7; unclear D gene. The germline V gene has CDR1 ENHRY and CDR2 SYGVKD. CDR3 length equals 14 residues. Trimming left V 5 bases short and J 2 bases short, with 13 bases between. The CDR3 here is CAISLGPLPYEQYF. The DNA of the CDR3 is TGTGCCATCAGTCTTGGACCCCTACCCTACGAGCAGTACTTC.

This clonotype has more than one count but fewer than ten. The rearrangement joins TRBV11-2 to TRBJ2-7; weak D call: TRBD2 (5 bases). V dropped 6 bases and J dropped 2 bases, with 11 bases sitting between them. The CDR3 has 13 residues. The germline gives CDR1 SGHAT, CDR2 FQNNGV. The CDR3 reads CASRLSSTYEQYF. Written as DNA, the CDR3 is TGTGCCAGCAGGTTGTCTAGCACCTACGAGCAGTACTTC.

The chain links TRBV6-2 or TRBV6-3 to TRBJ1-6; TRBD1 agrees at 9 bases. Trimming removed 5 bases from V and 10 bases from J; junction bases left unmatched: 9. This CDR3 comprises 15 residues. Germline-derived CDR1 and CDR2 are MNHEY and SVGEGT. Here the CDR3 reads CASSPSGTGFSPLHF. CDR3 DNA: TGTGCCAGCAGTCCATCCGGGACAGGGTTCTCACCCCTCCACTTT.

This clonotype was detected many times. V and J are TRBV30 and TRBJ2-5, with D perhaps being TRBD1 or TRBD2 (5 bases each). The CDR3 consists of 12 residues. V lost 3 bases and J lost 5, with 10 bases in between. Germline CDR1 reads GTSNPN; CDR2 reads SVGIG (reference sequence). CDR3 sequence: CAWRYRRETQYF. The CDR3 bases are TGTGCCTGGAGGTACAGGAGGGAGACCCAGTACTTC.

V gene TRBV15 combines with J gene TRBJ2-7; D is unclear. V was cut by 3 bases and J by 6 bases, with 15 bases left in between. The CDR3 totals 14 residues. CDR1 LNHNV and CDR2 YYDKDF come from the germline V gene (reference sequence). DNA for the CDR3: TGTGCCACCAGCAGGATTTCCCCCTACTCCGAGCAGTACTTC. Its translation is CATSRISPYSEQYF. The complete variable domain, with remaining parts taken from reference TRBV15 and TRBJ2-7, reads DAMVIQNPRYQVTQFGKPVTLSCSQTLNHNVMYWYQQKSSQAPKLLFHYYDKDFNNEADTPDNFQSRRPNTSFCFLDIRSPGLGDTAMYLCATSRISPYSEQYFGPGTRLTVT.